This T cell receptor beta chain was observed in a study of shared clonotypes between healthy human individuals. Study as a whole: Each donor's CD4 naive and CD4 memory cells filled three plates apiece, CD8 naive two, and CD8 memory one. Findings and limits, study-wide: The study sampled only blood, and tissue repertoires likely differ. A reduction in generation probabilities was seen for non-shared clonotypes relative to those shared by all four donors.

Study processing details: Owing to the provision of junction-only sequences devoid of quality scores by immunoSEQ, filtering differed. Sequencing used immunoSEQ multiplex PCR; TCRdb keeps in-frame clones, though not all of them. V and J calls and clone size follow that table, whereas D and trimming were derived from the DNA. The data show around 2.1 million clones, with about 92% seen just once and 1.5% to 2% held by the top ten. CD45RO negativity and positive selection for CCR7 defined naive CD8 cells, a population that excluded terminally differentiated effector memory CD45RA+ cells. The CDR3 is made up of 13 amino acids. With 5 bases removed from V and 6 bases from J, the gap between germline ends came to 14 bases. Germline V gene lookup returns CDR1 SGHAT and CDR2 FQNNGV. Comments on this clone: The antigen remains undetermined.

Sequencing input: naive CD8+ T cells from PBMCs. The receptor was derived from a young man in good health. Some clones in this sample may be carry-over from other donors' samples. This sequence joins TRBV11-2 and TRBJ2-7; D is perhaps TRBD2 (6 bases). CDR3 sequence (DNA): TGTGCCAGCAGCCCGGGCGGGGCCCTCGAGCAGTACTTC. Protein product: CASSPGGALEQYF.